Listed below are T cell receptor beta chains from one sample, sequenced in a study of OX40 agonist ivuxolimab in advanced cancers. The method was immunoSEQ multiplex PCR; TCRdb's version includes in-frame clones alone and lacks a portion of them. This table has about 62,000 clones, around 92% appearing once. The sample here was CD4+ or CD8+ T cells sorted from blood, taken in a trial of the OX40 agonist ivuxolimab. Receptor source: an adult with an advanced solid tumor such as melanoma, head and neck, liver or kidney cancer. Each CDR3 is given without its conserved first and last residue.

CDR3aa,j_gene,v_gene
ASSQLGMTPPF,TRBJ2-1,TRBV4-3
ASSPGTVSYEQY,TRBJ2-7,TRBV9
ASSYGHTQY,TRBJ2-3,TRBV27
ASSFARTRNYNEQF,TRBJ2-1,TRBV12-1
ASRTQGSSYNEQF,TRBJ2-1,TRBV28
ASSRGTGSYGYT,TRBJ1-2,TRBV6-5
ASSSSQETQY,TRBJ2-5,TRBV13
ASSEYFSSYEQY,TRBJ2-7,TRBV2
ASSPTGDGNTIY,TRBJ1-3,TRBV6-4
ASSLLVDEQY,TRBJ2-7,TRBV6-5
ASSIAESYEQY,TRBJ2-7,TRBV7-2
ASRPGSGNTIY,TRBJ1-3,TRBV9
ASSPALAWGETQY,TRBJ2-5,TRBV5-6
ASSFPGTSGPDYTDTQY,TRBJ2-3,TRBV13
ASSLEGTDEQF,TRBJ2-1,TRBV5-1
ASSLDGLAGWVEQF,TRBJ2-1,TRBV7-2
SVDLTGNYGYT,TRBJ1-2,TRBV29-1
ASSDRQGYNEQF,TRBJ2-1,TRBV2
ASTGVYYEQY,TRBJ2-7,TRBV2
ASSIAGSIYGYT,TRBJ1-2,TRBV19
ASSSWADTQY,TRBJ2-3,TRBV19
SAPDRLNYGYT,TRBJ1-2,TRBV29-1
ASSFIGLEETQY,TRBJ2-5,TRBV7-6
ASSAFRQTSTDTQY,TRBJ2-3,TRBV2
AISEEIQGAGAQH,TRBJ1-5,TRBV10-3
ASSSPGTRSETQY,TRBJ2-5,TRBV7-9
ASSTGTVREQY,TRBJ2-7,TRBV6-1
ASSSGTESYEQY,TRBJ2-7,TRBV13
ASSAGQVLNQPQH,TRBJ1-5,TRBV2
ASSSPGPTYEQY,TRBJ2-7,TRBV11-2
ASSQIGSYNEQF,TRBJ2-1,TRBV2
ASRRERGGLGNTGELF,TRBJ2-2,TRBV13
ASTTGGRTEAF,TRBJ1-1,TRBV19
ASSTPVGLAGAQETQY,TRBJ2-5,TRBV2
AAHGFANTGELF,TRBJ2-2,TRBV19
ASSPMQGSGEQY,TRBJ2-7,TRBV13
ASSLGGGLYNEQF,TRBJ2-1,TRBV5-1
ASEGVRDYEQY,TRBJ2-7,TRBV30
ASSVSGYTDTQY,TRBJ2-3,TRBV9
ASSQDARTSPTDTQY,TRBJ2-3,TRBV4-1
ASSASGSYEQY,TRBJ2-7,TRBV28
ASSFGGTGSEKLF,TRBJ1-4,TRBV5-6
ASSPAGGHTEAF,TRBJ1-1,TRBV6-6
ASSSSGTRFSYEQY,TRBJ2-7,TRBV7-9